This T cell receptor (beta chain) is drawn from a study of blood T cell repertoires in COVID-19. Looking at the study overall: The cDNA or gDNA used as material had been derived from T cells, B-cell-depleted T cells, or PBMCs.

The CDR3 length is 14 residues. V was clipped by 3 bases and J by 6 bases, with 14 bases between them. In germline, CDR1 is KGHDR, CDR2 SFDVKD. Method: immunoSEQ multiplex PCR; TCRdb's copy keeps in-frame clones and lacks some. The sample includes around 94,000 clones, approximately 84% of them seen just once. The sequence was obtained from a man between 60 and 75 years old with acute or convalescent COVID-19. The V and J genes are TRBV24-1 and TRBJ2-7; D may be TRBD2 (5 bases). Sequenced: peripheral blood. The CDR3 here is CATSDTDYKGEQYF. CDR3 nucleotides: TGTGCCACCAGTGATACCGACTACAAGGGCGAGCAGTACTTC.